The 32 T cell receptor beta chains below were found in one sample sequenced in a study of CD8 T cells in ankylosing spondylitis. General study findings and limits: For ankylosing spondylitis blood, a TCR beta motif of eight or nine highly homologous variants appeared characteristic.

TCRdb reanalysed the 5' RACE reads using MiXCR and keeps one entry per CDR3 protein. This repertoire shows more than 600,000 distinct CDR3 sequences, under 20% found once; its top ten account for about a fifth. These receptors are not linked to any known antigen. The sequencing input was blood, either unsorted or a sorted T cell fraction (not recorded which). The receptors shown here come from a male donor with ankylosing spondylitis.

The chain recombines TRBV10-3 with TRBJ1-1, with D possibly matching TRBD1 (5 bases). Per the germline V gene, CDR1 is ENHRY and CDR2 is SYGVKD. Deletions cut 8 bases from V and 3 bases from J, with 13 bases between. The CDR3 length is 13 residues. The CDR3 region is CAIGGLGDTEAFF. The CDR3 DNA follows: TGTGCCATCGGAGGGCTAGGGGACACTGAAGCTTTCTTT.

The chain employs TRBV7-9 and TRBJ2-7, with 8 nucleotides matching TRBD2. The V segment lost 7 bases and the J segment 2 bases; nucleotides outside the gene matches: 7. Germline V gives CDR1 SEHNR, CDR2 FQNEAQ (reference sequence). CDR3 size: 14 residues. The DNA for the CDR3 is TGTGCCAGCACCAATAGCGGGGTAACCTACGAGCAGTACTTC. This sequence encodes CASTNSGVTYEQYF.

This clonotype has at least ten counts. The rearrangement uses TRBV20-1 and TRBJ2-2; no clear D gene. Trimming removed 4 bases from V and 4 bases from J, with 7 bases in between. This CDR3 contains 12 residues. Germline CDR1 reads DFQATT; CDR2 reads SNEGSKA (reference sequence). For the CDR3, the DNA is TGCAGTGCTAAAGGGCCCACCGGGGAGCTGTTTTTT. The encoded protein is CSAKGPTGELFF.

This clonotype was picked up a small number of times. The chain joins TRBV7-2 to TRBJ1-5; TRBD1 might be the D (5 bases). This CDR3 has 15 residues. V lost 1 base to trimming and J lost 5 bases, with 12 bases between them. Germline V gives CDR1 SGHTA, CDR2 FQGNSA. In DNA form, the CDR3 reads TGTGCCAGCAGCTTAGAATTGGGGGGTCATCAGCCCCAGCATTTT. Translated, it gives CASSLELGGHQPQHF.

The sample holds a few counts of this clonotype. This chain connects TRBV15 to TRBJ1-5; TRBD1 matches at 7 bases. CDR3 length: 17 amino acids. Looked up from germline, CDR1 is LNHNV and CDR2 is YYDKDF (reference sequence). With V trimmed by 0 bases and J by 4 bases, 9 bases remained unmatched. In DNA, the CDR3 is TGTGCCACCAGCAGAGACTTGGCAGGACAGGAAAATCAGCCCCAGCATTTT. This codes for CATSRDLAGQENQPQHF. The entire variable domain, with the rest obtained from reference TRBV15 and TRBJ1-5, is as follows: DAMVIQNPRYQVTQFGKPVTLSCSQTLNHNVMYWYQQKSSQAPKLLFHYYDKDFNNEADTPDNFQSRRPNTSFCFLDIRSPGLGDTAMYLCATSRDLAGQENQPQHFGDGTRLSIL.

The chain carries TRBV20-1 and TRBJ2-3; D possibly corresponds to TRBD2 (5 bases). CDR1 and CDR2 (germline): DFQATT, SNEGSKA (reference sequence). Trimming took 2 bases from V and 3 from J, leaving 12 bases between them. There are 14 residues in the CDR3. The CDR3 DNA reads TGCAGTGCTAGAACAGAGACTATTACAGATACGCAGTATTTT. Its protein product is CSARTETITDTQYF.

As concerns this clonotype: One end of the junction fails to match germline, which may point to a read error. The chain links TRBV30 to TRBJ2-3; maybe TRBD1 (5 bases). The CDR3 totals 13 residues. Germline CDR1 reads GTSNPN; CDR2 reads SVGIG (reference sequence). The CDR3 region has the DNA TGTGCCTGGAGTGCTTGGGGCACGGATACGCAGTATTTT. Translating it yields CAWSAWGTDTQYF.

Only a few counts were recorded for this clonotype. The rearrangement uses TRBV12-3 or TRBV12-4 and TRBJ2-7; possible D gene TRBD2, 6 bases. Deletions cut 6 bases from V and 7 bases from J, with 19 bases between. This CDR3 comprises 14 residues. CDR3: CASRQSSPGGEQYF. CDR3 in DNA: TGTGCCAGCAGGCAGTCGTCACCCGGAGGGGAGCAGTACTTC.

Here the CDR3 DNA reads TGTGCCAGCAGTTTACGCGGGGGGGTAGAAGAGACCCAGTACTTC. Translation gives CASSLRGGVEETQYF. The gene calls are TRBV12-3 or TRBV12-4 and TRBJ2-5; TRBD2 aligns across 9 bases. The CDR3 is 15 residues long. Germline trimming cut 2 bases from V and 3 bases from J; bases unmatched to any gene: 4.

The chain links TRBV7-9 to TRBJ1-3, with D possibly being TRBD1 (5 bases). The V gene's germline CDR1 is SEHNR and CDR2 FQNEAQ (reference sequence). This CDR3 is 13 amino acids long. V shed 6 bases and J shed 3 bases, with 9 bases lying between them. CDR3 in amino acids: CASREGSGNTIYF. CDR3 coding DNA: TGTGCCAGCAGAGAGGGGAGTGGAAACACCATATATTTT.

This clonotype was seen a few times. The chain links TRBV5-1 to TRBJ2-5, with D possibly being TRBD2 (6 bases). This CDR3 is built from 14 residues. Germline CDR1 is SGHRS and CDR2 is YFSETQ. V was trimmed by 3 bases and J by 2 bases, leaving 11 bases between them. CDR3: CASSSGDLQETQYF. Here the CDR3 DNA reads TGCGCCAGCAGCTCGGGGGACCTTCAAGAGACCCAGTACTTC.

The rearrangement joins TRBV19 to TRBJ2-7; 10 bases match TRBD2. CDR1 and CDR2 (germline): LNHDA, SQIVND (reference sequence). The CDR3 length is 14 residues. With 5 bases clipped from V and 5 bases from J, the junction kept 6 bases outside the gene matches. The CDR3 protein is CASSPGLAVDEQYF. CDR3 sequence (DNA): TGTGCCAGTAGTCCCGGACTAGCGGTCGACGAGCAGTACTTC.

The CDR3 loop reads CASFLAPGGHEQYF. CDR3 in DNA: TGCGCCAGCTTCTTGGCCCCAGGGGGGCACGAGCAGTACTTC. J is TRBJ2-7 and V is TRBV5-1; a possible D gene is TRBD1 (7 bases). The CDR3 covers 14 residues. Per germline, CDR1 SGHRS and CDR2 YFSETQ. V lost 7 bases, J lost 5 bases, and 19 bases lay in between.

The CDR3 is CATSTSRERYEQYF. The CDR3 DNA reads TGTGCCACCTCGACGTCCCGGGAGAGGTACGAGCAGTACTTC. J is TRBJ2-7 and V is TRBV27; D is perhaps TRBD2 (6 bases). The germline V and J ends were trimmed by 10 bases and 4 bases, with 20 bases remaining between them. CDR1 is MNHEY, CDR2 SMNVEV, per germline (reference sequence). The CDR3 length is 14 residues.

Many counts were recorded for this clonotype. The V call is TRBV5-1, the J call TRBJ1-5; 8 positions agree with TRBD1. This CDR3 spans 15 amino acids. Germline V lookup: CDR1 SGHRS, CDR2 YFSETQ. The V gene end was trimmed by 4 bases and the J gene end by 2 bases; junction bases not matched to a gene: 5. Here the CDR3 reads CASSQDRVGNQPQHF. The CDR3 DNA reads TGCGCCAGCAGCCAGGACAGGGTGGGCAATCAGCCCCAGCATTTT.

Only a few counts were recorded for this clonotype. The J gene is TRBJ2-7, the V gene TRBV7-9; 10 bases match TRBD1. The CDR3 consists of 17 residues. Losses at the gene ends were 0 bases for V and 2 bases for J; bases not matched to a gene: 7. Germline lookup yields CDR1 SEHNR and CDR2 FQNEAQ (reference sequence). The CDR3 spells CASSLALGTGDTYEQYF. DNA for the CDR3: TGTGCCAGCAGCTTAGCGTTAGGGACAGGGGACACCTACGAGCAGTACTTC.

This clonotype was recorded many times. The V call is TRBV6-5, the J call TRBJ1-2; 7 bases are a match to TRBD1. V lost 5 bases, J lost 10 bases, and 7 bases stayed unmatched. From germline, CDR1 is MNHEY and CDR2 SVGAGI. The CDR3 consists of 12 residues. The CDR3 loop reads CASSRYGQDYTF. In DNA, the CDR3 is TGTGCCAGCAGTCGCTATGGACAGGACTACACCTTC.

This chain links TRBV12-3 or TRBV12-4 with TRBJ1-1, with a possible D match to TRBD1 (6 bases). The CDR3 contains 14 residues. Trimming took 5 bases from V and 8 from J, leaving 18 bases between them. The CDR3 nucleotides are TGTGCCAGCAGTCGACAGGCGACCCAAAGCGAAGCTTTCTTT. Translating gives CASSRQATQSEAFF.

This clonotype was observed a handful of times. The genes are TRBV24-1 and TRBJ2-3; tentatively, D is TRBD2 (5 bases). Trimming removed 3 bases from V and 5 bases from J, with 14 bases in between. Germline values: CDR1 KGHDR, CDR2 SFDVKD. The CDR3 sequence is 15 residues long. The CDR3 nucleotides are TGTGCCACCAGTGATCCCGCGGGCTCGGGAGATACGCAGTATTTT. Protein product: CATSDPAGSGDTQYF.

The chain links TRBV7-9 to TRBJ2-7, with D tentatively TRBD1 (5 bases). The CDR3 has 15 residues. Germline-derived CDR1 and CDR2 are SEHNR and FQNEAQ (reference sequence). The ends were cut back, 3 bases at V and 0 bases at J, with 12 bases in the middle. CDR3 sequence reads: CASSLLGVSSYEQYF. The CDR3, as DNA: TGTGCCAGCAGCTTGCTAGGGGTTAGCTCCTACGAGCAGTACTTC.

This clonotype has just a few counts. The rearrangement uses TRBV28 and TRBJ2-1; no firm D call. This CDR3 is 15 amino acids long. V dropped 5 bases and J dropped 0 bases, with 11 bases sitting between them. Germline V CDR1 and CDR2: MDHEN, SYDVKM. CDR3 amino acids: CASSLQWSSYNEQFF. CDR3 nucleotides: TGTGCCAGCAGTCTTCAATGGAGCTCCTACAATGAGCAGTTCTTC.

The chain combines TRBV29-1 with TRBJ1-1; D gene unclear. Germline V lookup: CDR1 SQVTM, CDR2 ANQGSEA. Trimming took 3 bases from V and 0 from J, leaving 5 bases between them. The CDR3 totals 12 residues. The chain's CDR3 is CSVDNMNTEAFF. CDR3 DNA sequence: TGCAGCGTTGATAACATGAACACTGAAGCTTTCTTT.

V and J are TRBV20-1 and TRBJ1-1; 9 bases fit TRBD1. This CDR3 spans 12 amino acids. Germline V gene sequence: CDR1 DFQATT, CDR2 SNEGSKA (reference sequence). After removal of 4 bases from V and 7 bases from J, the junction contained 4 bases not matched to a gene. CDR3 nucleotide sequence: TGCAGTGCTAAACAGGGGGCGAGTGAAGCTTTCTTT. It encodes CSAKQGASEAFF.

The chain is built from TRBV5-1 and TRBJ2-5, with 10 bases lining up with TRBD2. Germline V gives CDR1 SGHRS, CDR2 YFSETQ. The CDR3 contains 16 residues. Unmatched junction bases numbered 7, after V lost 1 base and J lost 4 bases. CDR3 DNA: TGCGCCAGCAGCTTGTCGGGTATAGCGGGAGGAGAGACCCAGTACTTC. This encodes CASSLSGIAGGETQYF.

This chain links TRBV24-1 with TRBJ2-1, with 12 bases aligning to TRBD1. The CDR3 totals 19 residues. V dropped 3 bases and J dropped 4; count of bases not matched to a gene: 12. Germline loops: CDR1 KGHDR, CDR2 SFDVKD. The CDR3 nucleotides are TGTGCCACCAGTGATGAGGGACAGGGGGCTCCCCTGGGTTACAATGAGCAGTTCTTC. It specifies CATSDEGQGAPLGYNEQFF.

V is TRBV13 and J is TRBJ2-1; 14 bases agree with TRBD2. V lost 5 bases and J lost 5; bases outside the gene matches: 8. Germline V CDR1 and CDR2: PRHDT, FYEKMQ (reference sequence). CDR3 length equals 17 residues. Written as DNA, the CDR3 is TGTGCCAGCAGCCACCCGACTAGCGGGGGGGCCCACAATGAGCAGTTCTTC. This encodes CASSHPTSGGAHNEQFF.

The rearrangement links TRBV18 to TRBJ2-3; 7 nucleotides agree with TRBD2. This CDR3 spans 15 amino acids. The trim removed 1 base at V and 2 bases at J, leaving 3 bases unmatched. Germline V lookup: CDR1 KGHSH, CDR2 LQKENI. The DNA for the CDR3 is TGTGCCAGCTCACCACGCAGCGGGACCACAGATACGCAGTATTTT. This sequence encodes CASSPRSGTTDTQYF.

In this sample, this clonotype turned up once. CDR3 protein: CASGQGGNEQFF. For the CDR3, the DNA is TGTGCCAGTGGACAGGGAGGGAATGAGCAGTTCTTC. V and J are TRBV6-1 and TRBJ2-1; a weak D match, TRBD1 (8 bases). Germline values: CDR1 MNHNS, CDR2 SASEGT. The CDR3 loop spans 12 amino acids. The V end was cut by 9 bases, the J end by 7 bases, with 13 bases between.

The chain is built from TRBV7-6 and TRBJ2-7; D unclear. V gave up 5 bases and J gave up 0 bases, with 11 bases separating them. CDR3 length: 14 amino acids. Germline V CDR1 and CDR2: SGHVS, FNYEAQ. The CDR3 here is CASSQYQSSYEQYF. DNA for the CDR3: TGTGCCAGCAGCCAGTACCAGAGCTCCTACGAGCAGTACTTC.

The V call is TRBV10-1, the J call TRBJ2-5; tentatively, D is TRBD1 (6 bases). Germline V CDR1 and CDR2: WNHNN, SYGVQD (reference sequence). This CDR3 contains 14 residues. Trimming took off 4 bases at V and 2 bases at J, with 11 bases between the two ends. The CDR3 bases are TGCGCCAGCAGTGCTGACAGGCGACAAGAGACCCAGTACTTC. It codes for CASSADRRQETQYF.

This clonotype appeared a few times. V gene TRBV28 combines with J gene TRBJ2-7; 10 bases match TRBD2. Trimming removed 10 bases from V and 5 bases from J; junction bases left unmatched: 11. This CDR3 is 14 amino acids long. Germline V gene lookup returns CDR1 MDHEN and CDR2 SYDVKM. This CDR3 is CATQGLAAPHEQYF. DNA for the CDR3: TGTGCCACCCAAGGACTAGCGGCCCCTCACGAGCAGTACTTC.

This clonotype was counted at least ten times. The V call is TRBV29-1, the J call TRBJ2-1, with D maybe TRBD2 (6 bases). V was shortened by 4 bases and J by 10 bases, with 20 bases between the two germline ends. The CDR3 runs 14 residues. CDR1 and CDR2 (germline): SQVTM, ANQGSEA. The chain's CDR3 is CSVVRDLRQGEQFF. CDR3 sequence (DNA): TGCAGCGTTGTCCGGGACTTAAGGCAAGGAGAGCAGTTCTTC.